This T cell receptor beta chain came from a study of CD39 and CD103 CD8 tumor-infiltrating T cells. V shed 5 bases, J shed 5 bases, and the junction held 10 bases outside the gene matches. The CDR3 runs to 16 residues. CDR1 MNHEY and CDR2 SMNVEV come from the germline V gene (reference sequence). Sequencing was performed with immunoSEQ multiplex PCR; in TCRdb, only in-frame clones are kept and a portion is missing. Here the sample spans about 7,400 clones, 50% to 80% being singletons. Sequenced material: CD8+ T cells sorted from blood. Subset reported: total memory CD8 T cells (CD45RA-CCR7+/-) from blood or uninvolved lymph node. V is TRBV27 and J is TRBJ2-2, with 8 positions matching TRBD1. The TCR was taken from a human donor with head and neck squamous cell carcinoma. The CDR3, as DNA: TGTGCCAGCAGTCCGTCCAGGGGGCTAGGGACCGGGGAGCTGTTTTTT. Translated: CASSPSRGLGTGELFF.